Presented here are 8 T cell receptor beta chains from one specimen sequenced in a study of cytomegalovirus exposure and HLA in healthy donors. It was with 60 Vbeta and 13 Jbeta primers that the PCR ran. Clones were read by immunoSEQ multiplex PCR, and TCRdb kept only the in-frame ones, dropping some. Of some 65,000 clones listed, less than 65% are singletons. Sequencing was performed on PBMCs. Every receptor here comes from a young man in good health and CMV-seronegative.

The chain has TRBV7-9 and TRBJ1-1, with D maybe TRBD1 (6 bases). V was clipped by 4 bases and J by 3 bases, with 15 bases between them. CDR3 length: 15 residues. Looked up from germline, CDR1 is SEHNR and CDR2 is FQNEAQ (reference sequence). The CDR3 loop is CASSYLQGGDTEAFF. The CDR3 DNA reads TGTGCCAGCAGCTACCTACAGGGAGGGGACACTGAAGCTTTCTTT.

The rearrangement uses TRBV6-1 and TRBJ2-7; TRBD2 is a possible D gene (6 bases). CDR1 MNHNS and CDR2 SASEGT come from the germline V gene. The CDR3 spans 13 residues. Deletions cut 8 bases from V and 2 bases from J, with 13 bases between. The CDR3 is CASSRDFAYEQYF. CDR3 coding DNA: TGTGCCAGCTCCCGGGACTTCGCCTACGAGCAGTACTTC.

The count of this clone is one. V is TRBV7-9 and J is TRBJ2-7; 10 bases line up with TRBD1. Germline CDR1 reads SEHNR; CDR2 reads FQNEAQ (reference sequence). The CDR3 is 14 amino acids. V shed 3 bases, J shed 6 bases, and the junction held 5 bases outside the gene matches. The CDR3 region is CASSFRDRGIEQYF. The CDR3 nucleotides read TGTGCCAGCAGCTTCCGGGACAGGGGCATCGAGCAGTACTTC.

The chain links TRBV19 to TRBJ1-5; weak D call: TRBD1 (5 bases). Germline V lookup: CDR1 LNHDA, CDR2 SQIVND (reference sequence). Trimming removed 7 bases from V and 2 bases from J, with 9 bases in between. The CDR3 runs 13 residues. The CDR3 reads CASTQTGNQPQHF. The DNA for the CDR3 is TGTGCCAGTACCCAGACAGGCAATCAGCCCCAGCATTTT.

The DNA of the CDR3 is TGTGCCTGGAGTGCTATCGGGACAGGGGGCCGCAATCAGCCCCAGCATTTT. This encodes CAWSAIGTGGRNQPQHF. The V gene is TRBV30, the J gene TRBJ1-5, with 12 bases matching TRBD1. Per germline, CDR1 GTSNPN and CDR2 SVGIG (reference sequence). The CDR3 is 17 amino acids. V lost 1 base to trimming and J lost 2 bases; unmatched junction nucleotides: 6.

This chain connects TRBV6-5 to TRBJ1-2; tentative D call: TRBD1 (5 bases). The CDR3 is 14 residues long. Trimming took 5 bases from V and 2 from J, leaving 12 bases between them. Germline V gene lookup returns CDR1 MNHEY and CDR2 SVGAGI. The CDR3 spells CASSKLGGNYGYTF. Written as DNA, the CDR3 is TGTGCCAGCAGTAAACTCGGGGGAAACTATGGCTACACCTTC.

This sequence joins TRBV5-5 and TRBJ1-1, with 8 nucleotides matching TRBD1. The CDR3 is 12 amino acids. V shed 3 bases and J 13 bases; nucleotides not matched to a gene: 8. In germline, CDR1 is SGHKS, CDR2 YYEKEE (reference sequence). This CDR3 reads CASSSGTGQVFF. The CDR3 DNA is TGTGCCAGCAGCTCAGGAACGGGACAGGTTTTCTTT.

The DNA for the CDR3 is TGTGCCAGCAGCTTCCCCGGGGGGGCCTCCTACAATGAGCAGTTCTTC. Protein: CASSFPGGASYNEQFF. The chain employs TRBV7-8 and TRBJ2-1; 8 bases align to TRBD2. CDR3 length equals 16 residues. Germline V gene data show CDR1 as SGHVS and CDR2 as FQNEAQ. V lost 3 bases and J lost 0; bases outside the gene matches: 4.